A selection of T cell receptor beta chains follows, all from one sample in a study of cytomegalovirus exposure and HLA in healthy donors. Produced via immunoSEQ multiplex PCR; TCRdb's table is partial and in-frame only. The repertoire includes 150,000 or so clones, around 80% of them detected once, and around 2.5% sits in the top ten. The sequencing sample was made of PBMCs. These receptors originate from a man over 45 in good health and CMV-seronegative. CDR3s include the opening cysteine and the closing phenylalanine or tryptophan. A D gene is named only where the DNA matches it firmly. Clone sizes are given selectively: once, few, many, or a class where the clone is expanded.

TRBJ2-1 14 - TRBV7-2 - TGTGCCAGCAGCTCCTCACGACAGGACCATGAGCAGTTCTTC CASSSSRQDHEQFF
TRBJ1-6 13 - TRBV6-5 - TGTGCCAGCAGTACGGACGGGAGTTCACCCCTCCACTTT CASSTDGSSPLHF
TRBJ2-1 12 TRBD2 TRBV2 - TGTGCCAGCAGAGGACTAGCGGGAGGTCAGTTCTTC CASRGLAGGQFF
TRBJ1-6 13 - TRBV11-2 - TGTGCCAGCAGCTTGGCCGGGAGGTCACCCCTCCACTTT CASSLAGRSPLHF
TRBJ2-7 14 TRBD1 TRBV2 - TGTGCCACCTTAACCGACAGGGTCTCCTACGAGCAGTACTTC CATLTDRVSYEQYF
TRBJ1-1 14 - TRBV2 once TGTGCCAGCAATTTACAGGGTCCCGTCACTGAAGCTTTCTTT CASNLQGPVTEAFF
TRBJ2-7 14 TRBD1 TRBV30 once TGTGCCTGGAGTCCTGGACAGGGGTCCTACGAGCAGTACTTC CAWSPGQGSYEQYF
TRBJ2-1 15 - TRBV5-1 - TGCGCCAGCAGCTTGGGGCAGGGCCCCTACAATGAGCAGTTCTTC CASSLGQGPYNEQFF
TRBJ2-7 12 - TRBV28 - TGTGCCAGCATTGGGGGCACCTACGAGCAGTACTTC CASIGGTYEQYF
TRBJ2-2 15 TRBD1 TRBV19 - TGTGCCAGTAGTGGAAGGACAGGGCCAACCGGGGAGCTGTTTTTT CASSGRTGPTGELFF
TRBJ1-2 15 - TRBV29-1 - TGCAGCGTTAGAGGGGCAGGGGAGAGTGACTATGGCTACACCTTC CSVRGAGESDYGYTF
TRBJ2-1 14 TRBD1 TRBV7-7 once TGTGCCAGCGCCTGGGGGACAGCGGCGAATGAGCAGTTCTTC CASAWGTAANEQFF
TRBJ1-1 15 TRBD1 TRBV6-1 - TGTGCCAGCAGGAGGGGGACAGGGGTCGTCACTGAAGCTTTCTTT CASRRGTGVVTEAFF
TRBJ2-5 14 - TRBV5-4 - TGTGCCAGCAGCTTGAGACTAGATCGAGAGACCCAGTACTTC CASSLRLDRETQYF
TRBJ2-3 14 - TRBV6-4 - TGTGCCAGCAGTGACTCGAGACTGCAAAATACGCAGTATTTT CASSDSRLQNTQYF
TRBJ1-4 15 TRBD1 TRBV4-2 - TGTGCCAGCAGCAGCACAGGGGGGCGGAATGAAAAACTGTTTTTT CASSSTGGRNEKLFF
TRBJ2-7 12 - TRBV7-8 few TGTGCCAGCAGCCACTTCGGAGACGAGCAGTACTTC CASSHFGDEQYF
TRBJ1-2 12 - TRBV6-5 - TGTGCCAGCAGTCAGGGGTTCTATGGCTACACCTTC CASSQGFYGYTF
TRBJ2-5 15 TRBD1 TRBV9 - TGTGCCAGCAGCGTAGCGGCAGGGGGCCTTGAGACCCAGTACTTC CASSVAAGGLETQYF
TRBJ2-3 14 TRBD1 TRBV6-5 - TGTGCCAGCAGTTACGGGCAGGGGGCAGTTACGCAGTATTTT CASSYGQGAVTQYF
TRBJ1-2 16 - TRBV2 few TGTGCCAGCAGTGCCACGCAGGGAATAAGCTCCGGTGGCTACACCTTC CASSATQGISSGGYTF
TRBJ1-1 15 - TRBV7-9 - TGTGCCAGCAGCTTATTGGCCTCGGGGAACACTGAAGCTTTCTTT CASSLLASGNTEAFF
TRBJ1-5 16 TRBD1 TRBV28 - TGTGCCAGCAGGGGCCAGGGACAGGGGCTGAATCAGCCCCAGCATTTT CASRGQGQGLNQPQHF
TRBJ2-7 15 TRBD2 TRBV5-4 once TGTGCCAGCAGCCTGGGGGCTAGCGGGGGCTACGAGCAGTACTTC CASSLGASGGYEQYF
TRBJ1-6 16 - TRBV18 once TGTGCCAGCTCACCCGACAGAATCTCCTATAATTCACCCCTCCACTTT CASSPDRISYNSPLHF
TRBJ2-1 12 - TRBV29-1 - TGCAGCGTTGGATTAAATAGAAATGAGCAGTTCTTC CSVGLNRNEQFF
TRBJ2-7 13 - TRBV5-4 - TGTGCCAGCAGCTGGGGCCTGGGATCCGAGCAGTACTTC CASSWGLGSEQYF
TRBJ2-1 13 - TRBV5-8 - TGTGCCAGCAACCTTGTGGGGAGAGGGGAGCAGTTCTTC CASNLVGRGEQFF
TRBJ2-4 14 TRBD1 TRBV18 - TGTGCCAGCTCTGAGGGGGCTGCCAAAAACATTCAGTACTTC CASSEGAAKNIQYF
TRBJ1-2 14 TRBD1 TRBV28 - TGTGCCAGCAGTTTAGGAGGGGGCGAGAGAAGCTACACCTTC CASSLGGGERSYTF
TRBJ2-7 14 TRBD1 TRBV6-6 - TGTGCCAGCAGTTGGGGGACAGCCTCCTACGAGCAGTACTTC CASSWGTASYEQYF
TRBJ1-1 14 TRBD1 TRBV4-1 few TGCGCCAGCAGCCAAGCTGACAGGGGGACTGAAGCTTTCTTT CASSQADRGTEAFF
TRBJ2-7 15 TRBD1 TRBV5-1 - TGCGCCAGCAGCTTGGGGGGGACGACAGGGCGCGAGCAGTACTTC CASSLGGTTGREQYF
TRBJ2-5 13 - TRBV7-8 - TGTGCCAGCAGCCGGGGGACTCCCGCCACCCAGTACTTC CASSRGTPATQYF
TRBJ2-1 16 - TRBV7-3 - TGTGCCAGCAGCTCCGACGGGACACTGGGTTACAATGAGCAGTTCTTC CASSSDGTLGYNEQFF
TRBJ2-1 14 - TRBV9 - TGTGCCAGCAGCGTAGAAGGGGGTAACAATGAGCAGTTCTTC CASSVEGGNNEQFF
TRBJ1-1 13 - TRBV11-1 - TGTGCCAGCAGCTTGGGACTTTTTTACGGCGCTTTCTTT CASSLGLFYGAFF
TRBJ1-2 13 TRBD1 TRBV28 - TGTGCCAGCCGATTCCCAGGGGGCTATGGCTACACCTTC CASRFPGGYGYTF
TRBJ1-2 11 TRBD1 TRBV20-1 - TGCAGTGCCACCACAGGGGACGGCTACACCTTC CSATTGDGYTF
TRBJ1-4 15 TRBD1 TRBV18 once TGTGCCAGCTCACCACGGGGACAGTCTAATGAAAAACTGTTTTTT CASSPRGQSNEKLFF
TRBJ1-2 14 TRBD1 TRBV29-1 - TGCAGCGTTGTAACCGGGACAGGGAACTATGGCTACACCTTC CSVVTGTGNYGYTF
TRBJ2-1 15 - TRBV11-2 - TGTGCCAGCAGCTTAGGGCAGGGTTTGGAGAATGAGCAGTTCTTC CASSLGQGLENEQFF
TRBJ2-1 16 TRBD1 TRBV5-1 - TGCGCCAGCAGCTTGGCCAAGGGACAGGGCTACAATGAGCAGTTCTTC CASSLAKGQGYNEQFF
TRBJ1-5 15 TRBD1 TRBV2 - TGTGCCAGCCGTCGCGGACAGGGTATCAATCAGCCCCAGCATTTT CASRRGQGINQPQHF
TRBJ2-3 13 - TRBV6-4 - TGTGCCAGCAGTGACTTCGGGGGTGATACGCAGTATTTT CASSDFGGDTQYF
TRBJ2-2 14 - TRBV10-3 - TGTGCCATCAGTGCGGGGTTGAACACCGGGGAGCTGTTTTTT CAISAGLNTGELFF
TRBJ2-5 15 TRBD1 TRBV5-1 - TGCGCCAGCAGCTTGGGGACAGGGATCCAAGAGACCCAGTACTTC CASSLGTGIQETQYF
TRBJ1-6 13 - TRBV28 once TGTGCCAGCAGACGGACTCTATTTTCACCCCTCCACTTT CASRRTLFSPLHF
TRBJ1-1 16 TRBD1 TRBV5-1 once TGCGCCAGCAGCCAACGACAGGGCGGGTCTGGCACTGAAGCTTTCTTT CASSQRQGGSGTEAFF
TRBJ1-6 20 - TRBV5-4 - TGTGCCAGCAGCTTCTATTGGAATGGTCCGAACAGGCAGAAGAATTCACCCCTCCACTTT CASSFYWNGPNRQKNSPLHF
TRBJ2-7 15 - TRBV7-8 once TGTGCCAGCAGCTTTAGCGGTGGGGCCCTGTACGAGCAGTACTTC CASSFSGGALYEQYF
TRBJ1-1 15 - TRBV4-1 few TGCGCCAGCAGCCAAGTATCAGGGTCCAGCACTGAAGCTTTCTTT CASSQVSGSSTEAFF
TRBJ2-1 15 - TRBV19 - TGTGCCAGTAGTCCTCGGGGGAGCTCCTACAATGAGCAGTTCTTC CASSPRGSSYNEQFF
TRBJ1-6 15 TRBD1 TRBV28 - TGTGCCAGCAGCCCTCCGGGACAGGGCGGCTCACCCCTCCACTTT CASSPPGQGGSPLHF